This TCR beta chain comes out of a study of blood T cell repertoires in COVID-19. Study information: Acute and convalescent COVID-19 specimens originated in the United States, Italy and Spain. The cDNA or gDNA used as material had been derived from T cells, B-cell-depleted T cells, or PBMCs.

Per the study methods: Nucleated cell counts were estimated from reference gene primer amplification. Sequencing was performed with immunoSEQ multiplex PCR; in TCRdb, only in-frame clones are kept and a portion is missing. For V, J and clone size, that table is used; D and trimming come from the DNA. The table has more than 70,000 clones, around nine tenths seen once. CDR3 size: 12 residues. V dropped 3 bases and J dropped 7 bases, with 6 bases sitting between them. The germline gives CDR1 LNHDA, CDR2 SQIVND (reference sequence). Sample: peripheral blood. J is TRBJ2-2 and V is TRBV19; D uncertain. This clonotype was obtained from a woman in her 50s in a cohort sampled during active COVID-19. In DNA form, the CDR3 reads TGTGCCAGTAGTATTTTTCTCGGGGAGCTGTTTTTT. Its translation: CASSIFLGELFF.